Presented here are 16 T cell receptor beta chains from one specimen sequenced in a study of CD4 and CD8 cells across lung adenocarcinoma regions. TCRdb re-called the PCR reads through MiXCR, storing one row per CDR3 protein. The repertoire has about 8,400 distinct CDR3 sequences, 50% to 60% of them found once; the top ten carry 24%. Sample: CD4+ T cells from the center of a lung tumor. Receptors were obtained from a female donor with lung adenocarcinoma. The CD4 and CD8 labels of this study may be unreliable.

This clonotype came up many times. The V gene is TRBV6-1, the J gene TRBJ2-5; D may be TRBD1 (6 bases). The CDR3 extends over 15 amino acids. Germline values: CDR1 MNHNS, CDR2 SASEGT. V was pared by 4 bases and J by 5 bases, with 17 bases between. The CDR3, as DNA: TGTGCCAGCAGTGGGATGGACAGTGGGTGGGAGACCCAGTACTTC. Protein product: CASSGMDSGWETQYF.

The J gene is TRBJ2-1, the V gene TRBV7-2, with 8 bases lining up with TRBD2. The junction had 5 bases not matched to a gene; V was cut back by 0 bases and J by 7 bases. CDR3 length: 15 residues. From germline, CDR1 is SGHTA and CDR2 FQGNSA. This CDR3 is CASSLANGRGNEQFF. CDR3 nucleotide sequence: TGTGCCAGCAGCTTAGCGAACGGGAGGGGGAATGAGCAGTTCTTC.

The J gene is TRBJ2-5, the V gene TRBV10-1; D not certain. The CDR3 loop spans 13 amino acids. Germline-derived CDR1 and CDR2 are WNHNN and SYGVQD (reference sequence). Trimming removed 8 bases at V and 1 base at J, with 11 bases between. CDR3 nucleotides: TGCGCCAGCGCTAACCCAGGCCAAGAGACCCAGTACTTC. Amino acids: CASANPGQETQYF.

This clonotype counts as medium-sized (0.01 to 0.1%). The J gene is TRBJ2-7, the V gene TRBV28; TRBD1 might be the D (5 bases). Germline V gene sequence: CDR1 MDHEN, CDR2 SYDVKM. The V gene lost 3 bases and the J gene lost 0 bases, with 12 bases spanning the gap. This CDR3 region has 15 residues. This chain's CDR3 is CASSFFGATSYEQYF. The CDR3 DNA is TGTGCCAGCAGTTTTTTTGGGGCTACCTCCTACGAGCAGTACTTC.

The genes are TRBV6-1 and TRBJ2-3; 9 bases agree with TRBD1. J gave up 4 bases and V 5 bases, and 7 bases lay outside the gene matches. The germline CDR1 and CDR2 sequences are MNHNS and SASEGT. This CDR3 contains 15 residues. CDR3 residues: CASSIQGQGADTQYF. The DNA for the CDR3 is TGTGCCAGCAGTATTCAGGGACAGGGCGCAGATACGCAGTATTTT.

This clonotype has just a few counts. The CDR3 region is CASSQVPGGGQETQYF. CDR3 nucleotides: TGCGCCAGCAGCCAAGTACCAGGGGGCGGACAAGAGACCCAGTACTTC. The rearrangement joins TRBV4-1 to TRBJ2-5; 8 bases line up with TRBD1. Germline CDR1 and CDR2: MGHRA and YSYEKL. The J segment lost 2 bases and the V segment lost 1 base, leaving 6 bases of the junction unmatched. This CDR3 contains 16 residues.

This clonotype was observed a handful of times. V is TRBV6-1 and J is TRBJ2-1; TRBD1 matches at 9 bases. Germline CDR1 is MNHNS and CDR2 is SASEGT. There are 14 residues in the CDR3. The V gene end was trimmed by 4 bases and the J gene end by 5 bases; junction bases not matched to a gene: 3. CDR3 coding DNA: TGTGCCAGCAGTGTCCGGGACAGGGACAATGAGCAGTTCTTC. Translating gives CASSVRDRDNEQFF.

This clonotype appeared a few times. This chain joins TRBV6-1 and TRBJ2-7; D gene unclear. The CDR3 length is 14 residues. From germline, CDR1 is MNHNS and CDR2 SASEGT. Trimming left V 8 bases short and J 2 bases short, with 16 bases between. CDR3 sequence: CASSNGIGPYEQYF. In nucleotides, the CDR3 is TGTGCCAGCTCCAATGGGATAGGGCCCTACGAGCAGTACTTC.

With respect to this clonotype: The conserved closing phenylalanine or tryptophan is absent in this CDR3, likely reflecting a read error. No DNA is shown, since the ends of the CDR3 on it are uncertain; the CDR3 is the one TCRdb lists. The chain has TRBV25-1 and TRBJ2-5. Inclusive of both ends, the CDR3 amounts to 13 amino acids. CDR1 and CDR2 from the germline V gene are MGHDK and SYGVNS. This CDR3 reads CASSESNGETQFS.

V is TRBV27 and J is TRBJ2-4; either TRBD1 or TRBD2 may fit D (6 bases each). The end of the DNA fits TRBJ2-5 better, so the J call may be wrong. Germline lookup yields CDR1 MNHEY and CDR2 SMNVEV (reference sequence). The CDR3 is 15 amino acids. CDR3 amino acids: CAGGHGGGDQETQYF. The CDR3 region has the DNA TGTGCCGGGGGGCACGGGGGCGGTGACCAAGAGACCCAGTACTTC.

V and J are TRBV6-1 and TRBJ2-7; 8 bases are shared with TRBD2. V was pared by 7 bases and J by 0 bases, with 14 bases of the junction left unmatched. There are 17 residues in the CDR3. Germline CDR1 is MNHNS and CDR2 is SASEGT. Here the CDR3 DNA reads TGTGCCAGCACATCGTTGTTAGCGGGGTTTAGCTCCTACGAGCAGTACTTC. This codes for CASTSLLAGFSSYEQYF.

The chain uses TRBV10-3 and TRBJ2-7; 10 nucleotides agree with TRBD1. CDR1 and CDR2 (germline): ENHRY, SYGVKD. The CDR3 spans 15 residues. J was trimmed by 2 bases and V by 3 bases; bases with no gene match: 4. CDR3 protein: CAISDPGQGTYEQYF. CDR3 coding DNA: TGTGCCATCAGTGACCCGGGACAGGGGACCTACGAGCAGTACTTC.

V usage is TRBV6-5 and J usage is TRBJ2-4, with 8 bases matching TRBD1. In germline, CDR1 is MNHEY, CDR2 SVGAGI. V trimming: 4 bases; J trimming: 12 bases; junction bases outside the gene matches: 11. This CDR3 comprises 14 residues. CDR3 bases: TGTGCCAGCAGTTCGGGGACAGGCTTCGAGACTCAGTACTTC. Protein product: CASSSGTGFETQYF.

This clonotype was seen at least ten times. The genes are TRBV11-1 and TRBJ2-1; no reliable D call. The CDR3 totals 13 residues. Trimming took 5 bases from V and 2 from J, leaving 7 bases between them. Germline V gene lookup returns CDR1 SGHAT and CDR2 FQDESV (reference sequence). CDR3 nucleotides: TGTGCCAGCAGCGACTCAGCCTACAATGAGCAGTTCTTC. It encodes CASSDSAYNEQFF.

The gene calls are TRBV7-3 and TRBJ1-6; possible D gene TRBD1, 6 bases. The CDR3 consists of 15 residues. The V end was cut by 3 bases, the J end by 8 bases, with 14 bases between. Germline values: CDR1 SGHTA, CDR2 FQGTGA. This CDR3 reads CASSLSGDAYSPLHF. The CDR3 DNA reads as TGTGCCAGCAGCTTGTCAGGGGACGCCTATTCACCCCTCCACTTT.

The chain uses TRBV6-1 and TRBJ2-2; 8 positions agree with TRBD2. CDR1 and CDR2 (germline): MNHNS, SASEGT. This CDR3 region has 14 residues. V lost 3 bases, J lost 3 bases, and 0 bases stayed unmatched. The CDR3 DNA is TGTGCCAGCAGTGACGGGGGGGACACCGGGGAGCTGTTTTTT. It encodes CASSDGGDTGELFF.